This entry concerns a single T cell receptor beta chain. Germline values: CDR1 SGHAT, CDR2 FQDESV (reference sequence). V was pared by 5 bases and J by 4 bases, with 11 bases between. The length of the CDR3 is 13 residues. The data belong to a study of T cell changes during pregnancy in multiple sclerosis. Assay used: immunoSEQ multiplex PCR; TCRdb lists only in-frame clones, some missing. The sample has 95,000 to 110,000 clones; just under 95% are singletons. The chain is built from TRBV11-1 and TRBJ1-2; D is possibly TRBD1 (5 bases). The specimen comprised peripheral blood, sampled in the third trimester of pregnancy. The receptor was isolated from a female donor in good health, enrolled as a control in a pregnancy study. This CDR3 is CASSRGTAYGYTF. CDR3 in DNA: TGTGCCAGCAGCCGCGGGACGGCCTATGGCTACACCTTC.